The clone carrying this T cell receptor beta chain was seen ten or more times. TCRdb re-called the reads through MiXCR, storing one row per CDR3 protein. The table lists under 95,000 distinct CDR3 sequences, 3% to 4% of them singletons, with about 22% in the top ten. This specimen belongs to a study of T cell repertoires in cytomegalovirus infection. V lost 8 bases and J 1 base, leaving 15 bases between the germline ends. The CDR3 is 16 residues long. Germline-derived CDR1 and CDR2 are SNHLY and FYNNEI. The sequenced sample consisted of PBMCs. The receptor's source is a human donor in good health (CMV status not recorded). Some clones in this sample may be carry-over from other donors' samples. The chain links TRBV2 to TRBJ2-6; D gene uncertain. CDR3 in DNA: TGTGCCAGCGATGGGTTTCTTACATCTGGGGCCAACGTCCTGACTTTC. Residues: CASDGFLTSGANVLTF.